The sequence of this T cell receptor (beta chain) was determined in a study of shared clonotypes between healthy human individuals. Study-wide background: The study used three CD4 naive, three CD4 memory, two CD8 naive and one CD8 memory plate per donor.

There were no recent acute infections or vaccinations among the donors, who were healthy HIV-negative adults. Splitting the CD4+ cells yielded a CD45RA+ naive subset and a CD45RA-negative memory subset. Notes on this clone: Its matching antigen is unknown.

The study, taken as a whole, reports: The expectation was that sequencing depth would affect clonotype sharing among donors.

Assay used: immunoSEQ multiplex PCR; TCRdb lists only in-frame clones, some missing. The sample lists a few million clones, just over 90% seen once, with about 0.13% in the top ten. The CDR3 is 16 residues long. The V gene's germline CDR1 is SGHDT and CDR2 YYEEEE. V was cut by 0 bases and J by 0 bases, with 12 bases left in between. The chain is built from TRBV5-6 and TRBJ1-2; no definite D call. The sequencing input was naive CD4+ T cells sorted from blood. Specified subset: CD45RA+ positively selected. The TCR was taken from a man aged 18 to 29 in good health. This CDR3 is CASSLGRAATNYGYTF. As DNA, the CDR3 is TGTGCCAGCAGCTTGGGGAGGGCCGCTACTAACTATGGCTACACCTTC.